This TCR beta chain was obtained from a study of cytomegalovirus exposure and HLA in healthy donors. This clone came up once. Researchers ran the PCR with 60 Vbeta and 13 Jbeta primers. Assay used: immunoSEQ multiplex PCR; TCRdb lists only in-frame clones, some missing. This table has over 150,000 clones, around three quarters appearing once. The sequence came from a woman aged 18-29 years in good health and CMV-seronegative. Sequencing input: PBMCs.

The CDR3 here is CASSLYGTGNQPQHF. CDR3 bases: TGTGCCAGCAGCTTATACGGGACAGGCAATCAGCCCCAGCATTTT. The chain uses TRBV7-2 and TRBJ1-5, with 7 bases identical to TRBD1. The J segment lost 2 bases and the V segment lost 2 bases, leaving 3 bases of the junction unmatched. Germline CDR1 and CDR2: SGHTA and FQGNSA. The CDR3 consists of 15 residues.